This TCR beta chain appears in the sequencing data of a study of cytotoxic CD8 clonotypes in ibrutinib-treated CLL. About the study: Responses comprised about 25 partial and 2 complete; at median approximately six years, approximately 14 remained remitted and roughly twelve progressed. General study results and limits: Sampling time points were not equivalent between sustained-remission and progressing patients.

TCRdb keeps only in-frame clones here, not all; method: immunoSEQ multiplex PCR. The sample lists about 200,000 clones; roughly 73% were seen once. A word on this clone: Its antigen is unidentified.

The CDR3 has 14 residues. CDR1 and CDR2 from the germline V gene are SGHDT and YYEEEE. Trimming took 9 bases from V and 4 from J, leaving 19 bases between them. The specimen comprised PBMCs, sampled after 12 months of ibrutinib treatment. This TCR was sampled from a human donor with chronic lymphocytic leukemia. This chain joins TRBV5-6 and TRBJ1-2, with unresolved D. CDR3 sequence (DNA): TGTGCCACTGAGGCGGGTGGCAGAACCTATGGCTACACCTTC. Translation gives CATEAGGRTYGYTF.